A selection of T cell receptor beta chains follows, all from one sample in a study of tumor and adjacent non-tumor tissue in lung cancer. TCRdb itself ran the multiplex PCR reads through MiXCR, one entry per CDR3 protein. In the table there are more than 85,000 distinct CDR3 sequences, 62% of which are singletons. The specimen sequenced was distant non-tumor lung tissue. Receptors originate from a man between 60 and 70 years old with non-small cell lung cancer. CDR3s include the opening cysteine and the closing phenylalanine or tryptophan. D genes are given only for firm matches. For some rows the clone size is stated as once, few or many, or as a class when expanded; others skip it.

>TRBJ2-7|TRBV4-3|-|-
CSSSQDLGDYEQYF
TGCTCCAGCAGCCAAGACTTGGGTGACTACGAGCAGTACTTC
>TRBJ2-5|TRBV28|few|-
CASNDGQGLGETQYF
TGTGCCAGCAACGACGGCCAGGGGCTCGGGGAGACCCAGTACTTC
>TRBJ1-1|TRBV11-3|-|-
CARRFKAEGLKVEAFF
TGTGCCAGGAGGTTCAAGGCGGAGGGTTTGAAAGTGGAGGCTTTCTTT
>TRBJ2-7|TRBV28|-|TRBD1
CASSYRDRETYEQYF
TGTGCCAGCAGTTACCGGGACAGGGAAACCTACGAGCAGTACTTC
>TRBJ1-1|TRBV19|-|-
CTSSIRGAGEAYF
TGTACCAGTAGTATTCGGGGCGCGGGTGAAGCTTACTTT
>TRBJ2-3|TRBV4-1|many|-
CASSQVLVGDTQYF
TGCGCCAGCAGCCAAGTATTAGTAGGGGATACGCAGTATTTT
>TRBJ2-3|TRBV29-1|-|-
CMVETGDSSTDTQYF
TGCATGGTTGAAACAGGGGACTCTAGCACAGATACGCAGTATTTT
>TRBJ2-1|TRBV29-1|-|-
CSVVGTSVYELFF
TGCAGCGTTGTGGGGACCAGCGTGTATGAGCTGTTCTTC
>TRBJ2-7|TRBV24-1|-|TRBD1
CATSDRTGSKQYF
TGTGCCACCAGTGACCGGACAGGGTCGAAGCAGTACTTC
>TRBJ2-6|TRBV6-1|many|-
CASSLSGGANVLTF
TGTGCCAGCAGCCTCTCGGGTGGGGCCAACGTCCTGACTTTC
>TRBJ2-3|TRBV6-5|many|TRBD2
CASRQLGLAESDTQYF
TGTGCCAGCAGACAACTAGGACTAGCGGAGTCAGATACGCAGTATTTT
>TRBJ1-3|TRBV5-1|many|-
CASSLEAQGFSGNTIYF
TGCGCCAGCAGCTTGGAGGCACAGGGATTCTCTGGAAACACCATATATTTT
>TRBJ1-1|TRBV28|-|-
CASSVNYVVAFF
TGTGCCAGCAGCGTGAATTACGTTGTGGCTTTCTTT
>TRBJ1-1|TRBV5-1|-|-
CASSFAGPQLNTEAFF
TGCGCCAGCAGCTTTGCCGGGCCACAACTGAACACTGAAGCTTTCTTT
>TRBJ2-1|TRBV7-3|-|-
CASSPRVSYNEQFF
TGTGCCAGCAGCCCCAGAGTGAGCTACAATGAGCAGTTCTTC
>TRBJ1-5|TRBV2|once|TRBD1
CSSRGQGKQPQHF
TGTTCCAGCAGGGGACAGGGAAAACAGCCCCAGCATTTT
>TRBJ1-1|TRBV29-1|-|-
CNVRVEGQENEAFF
TGCAACGTCCGAGTGGAGGGGCAGGAGAATGAAGCTTTCTTT
>TRBJ1-4|TRBV25-1|few|-
CASSEFRAGGGEKLFF
TGTGCCAGCAGTGAATTTCGTGCAGGCGGAGGAGAAAAACTGTTTTTT
>TRBJ1-1|TRBV7-9|-|-
CARSPRGQNTEAFF
TGTGCCAGAAGCCCCAGGGGACAGAACACTGAAGCTTTCTTT
>TRBJ1-5|TRBV12-3/TRBV12-4|many|-
CASSLEAGRNQPQHF
TGTGCCAGCAGTTTAGAGGCAGGGCGCAATCAGCCCCAGCATTTT
>TRBJ2-7|TRBV11-3|medium-sized|-
CASSLDRNEQYF
TGTGCCAGCAGCTTAGATCGAAACGAGCAGTACTTC
>TRBJ2-3|TRBV12-3/TRBV12-4|few|TRBD2
CASSFGRGLAGDTQYF
TGTGCCAGCAGTTTTGGACGCGGACTAGCGGGAGATACGCAGTATTTT
>TRBJ2-2|TRBV11-1|-|-
CASSSGDVNTGDLFF
TGTGCCAGCAGCTCAGGGGACGTCAACACCGGGGACCTGTTTTTT
>TRBJ1-1|TRBV14|-|-
CASDSTADGGSTEAFF
TGTGCCAGCGATTCAACAGCCGACGGGGGGAGTACCGAAGCTTTCTTT
>TRBJ2-1|TRBV6-2/TRBV6-3|many|TRBD2
CASSSFLAGGWSYNEQFF
TGTGCCAGCAGTTCTTTCCTAGCGGGAGGGTGGTCCTACAATGAGCAGTTCTTC
>TRBJ2-3|TRBV11-2|many|-
CASSLNAGPVTDTQYF
TGTGCCAGCAGCTTAAATGCGGGGCCCGTCACAGATACGCAGTATTTT
>TRBJ2-2|TRBV9|-|TRBD2
CASSIPLAGVNTGELFF
TGTGCCAGCAGCATACCGCTAGCGGGAGTGAACACCGGGGAGCTGTTTTTT
>TRBJ2-5|TRBV28|-|TRBD1
CASSSQGAREETQYF
TGTGCCAGCAGTTCCCAGGGGGCGCGAGAAGAGACCCAGTACTTC
>TRBJ1-2|TRBV2|once|TRBD1
CASSKDRVDRGYDYTF
TGTGCCAGCTCAAAAGACAGGGTCGACCGAGGCTATGACTACACCTTC
>TRBJ2-7|TRBV11-1|medium-sized|TRBD1
CASSTPGTGRTYEQYF
TGTGCCAGCAGCACCCCCGGGACAGGGAGGACCTACGAGCAGTACTTC
>TRBJ1-2|TRBV11-2|many|-
CASSLDPVPRKDYGYTF
TGTGCCAGCAGCTTAGATCCCGTCCCCAGGAAGGATTATGGCTACACCTTC
>TRBJ2-7|TRBV21-1|-|-
CACSKVDSYERYF
TGTGCCTGCAGCAAAGTAGATAGCTACGAGCGGTACTTC
>TRBJ2-7|TRBV20-1|-|-
CSARDLYSSYEQYF
TGCAGTGCTAGAGATCTATACAGTTCCTACGAGCAGTACTTC
>TRBJ1-2|TRBV28|few|-
CASSSAGITTNYGYTF
TGTGCCAGCAGTTCGGCCGGGATCACAACTAACTATGGCTACACCTTC
>TRBJ2-2|TRBV6-6|-|-
CASSRTRGEEPFF
TGTGCCAGTAGCCGAACAAGGGGGGAGGAGCCGTTTTTT
>TRBJ1-1|TRBV5-4|-|-
CASTYNLGWTEAFF
TGTGCCAGCACTTATAATTTGGGATGGACTGAAGCTTTCTTT
>TRBJ2-1|TRBV29-1|-|-
CSVGGKHNSYNEQFF
TGCAGCGTTGGAGGTAAACACAACTCCTATAATGAGCAGTTCTTC
>TRBJ2-7|TRBV6-1|-|-
CASRDHGWAYEQYF
TGTGCAAGCAGGGACCATGGATGGGCCTACGAGCAGTACTTC
>TRBJ1-3|TRBV4-1|once|-
CASSRYYVGDSGNTIYF
TGCGCCAGCAGCCGATACTACGTAGGGGACTCTGGAAACACCATATATTTT
>TRBJ2-1|TRBV20-1|-|TRBD2
CSARDPAGGSYNEQFF
TGCAGTGCGCGGGACCCAGCGGGAGGCTCCTACAATGAGCAGTTCTTC
>TRBJ2-1|TRBV11-1|-|-
CTSSLVRGSGLEVNEQFF
TGTACCAGCAGCTTAGTGCGCGGTAGCGGCCTTGAAGTAAATGAGCAGTTCTTC
>TRBJ2-3|TRBV11-2|-|TRBD2
CASSPTAGTSTYMQYF
TGTGCCAGCAGCCCCACTGCCGGGACTAGCACATATATGCAGTATTTT
>TRBJ1-3|TRBV5-6|many|-
CASSLELVSGNTIYF
TGTGCCAGCAGCTTGGAGTTAGTCTCTGGAAACACCATATATTTT
>TRBJ2-7|TRBV18|few|-
CASSPTDSVYEQYF
TGTGCCAGCTCACCAACGGACAGCGTCTACGAGCAGTACTTC
>TRBJ2-3|TRBV11-3|-|-
CPSILVGYTDTKYF
TGTCCCAGCATCTTAGTCGGCTACACAGATACGAAGTATTTT
>TRBJ1-1|TRBV21-1|few|-
CAVRDRGFCNTEAFF
TGTGCCGTAAGGGACAGGGGCTTTTGCAACACTGAAGCTTTCTTT